This is a list of T cell receptor beta chains from one sample in a study of T cell changes during pregnancy in multiple sclerosis. The table came from immunoSEQ multiplex PCR; TCRdb's copy has only in-frame clones and leaves some out. The sample yields over 15,000 clones, almost 85% seen once. The sequencing used CD8+ T cells from peripheral blood mononuclear cells, collected in the second trimester of pregnancy. Every receptor here comes from a female donor in good health, enrolled as a control in a pregnancy study. CDR3s leave out the opening cysteine and the closing phenylalanine or tryptophan.

V: TRBV7-2
J: TRBJ2-7
CDR3: ASSLGQASYEQY

V: TRBV7-2
J: TRBJ2-7
CDR3: ASSLLGGVGPYEQY

V: TRBV9
J: TRBJ2-1
CDR3: ASSVDTSGYNEQF

V: TRBV6-4
J: TRBJ1-1
CDR3: ASSQTGGDTEAF

V: TRBV4-3
J: -
CDR3: ASSQDQRGPYEQY

V: TRBV4-3
J: TRBJ2-5
CDR3: ASSQDRRAWETQY

V: TRBV2
J: TRBJ2-5
CDR3: ASSDSGLTGNQETQY

V: TRBV4-1
J: TRBJ2-7
CDR3: ASSQWGGYEQY

V: TRBV10-2
J: TRBJ2-2
CDR3: ASRGEGTLNTGELF

V: TRBV4-3
J: TRBJ2-7
CDR3: ASSLSQGSSYEQY

V: TRBV5-5
J: TRBJ1-1
CDR3: ASSLLELMNTEAF

V: TRBV7-9
J: TRBJ1-4
CDR3: ASSRDSDEKLF

V: TRBV19
J: TRBJ1-3
CDR3: ASTYKELSGNTIY